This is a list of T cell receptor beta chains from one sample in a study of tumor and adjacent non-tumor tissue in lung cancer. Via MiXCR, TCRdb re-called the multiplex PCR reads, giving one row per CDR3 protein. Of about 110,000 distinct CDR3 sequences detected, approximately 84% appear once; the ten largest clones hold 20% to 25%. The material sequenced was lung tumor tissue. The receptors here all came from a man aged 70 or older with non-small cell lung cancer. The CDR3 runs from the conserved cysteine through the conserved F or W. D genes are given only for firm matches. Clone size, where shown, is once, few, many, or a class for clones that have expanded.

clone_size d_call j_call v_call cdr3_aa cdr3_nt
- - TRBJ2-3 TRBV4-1 CASSQVVSTDTQYF TGCGCCAGCAGCCAAGTTGTCTCTACTGATACGCAGTATTTT
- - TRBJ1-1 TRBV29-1 CSDLDTGRDTEALF TGCAGCGATCTGGACACGGGCAGGGACACTGAAGCTCTCTTT
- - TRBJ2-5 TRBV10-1 CASSRLVLETQYF TGCGCCAGCAGCCGACTAGTACTCGAGACCCAGTACTTC
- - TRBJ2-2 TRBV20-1 CNAREPSIGELFF TGCAATGCTAGAGAGCCGAGCATCGGGGAGCTGTTTTTT
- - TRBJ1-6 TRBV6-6 CASSYGSSCNSPLHF TGTGCTAGCAGTTACGGGAGCTCCTGTAATTCACCCCTCCACTTT
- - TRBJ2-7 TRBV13 CASSSATGDEQYF TGTGCCAGCAGCTCAGCCACGGGGGATGAGCAGTACTTT
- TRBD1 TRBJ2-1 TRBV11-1 CISSPRPRQGPHEQFF TGTATCAGCAGCCCCCGGCCGCGACAGGGGCCACATGAGCAGTTCTTC
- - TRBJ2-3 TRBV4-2 CARSQVRAWGLYTQYF TGTGCCAGGAGCCAGGTTCGGGCGTGGGGGCTTTATACGCAGTATTTT
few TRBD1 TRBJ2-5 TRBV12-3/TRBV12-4 CARSLARDRDETQYF TGTGCTAGGAGTTTAGCCCGAGACAGGGATGAGACCCAGTACTTC
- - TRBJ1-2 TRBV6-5 CTSSYSPGRGGYTF TGTACCAGCAGTTACTCACCGGGAAGGGGCGGGTACACCTTC
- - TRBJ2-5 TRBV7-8 CASSLWTSGDTQYF TGTGCCAGCAGCCTATGGACCAGTGGGGACACCCAGTACTTT
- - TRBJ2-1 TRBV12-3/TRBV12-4 CASITTQGGEEFF TGTGCCAGCATTACCACACAGGGTGGTGAGGAGTTCTTC
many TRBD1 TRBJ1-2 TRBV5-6 CASSDRTGLQYVGYTF TGTGCCAGCAGCGATCGGACAGGGTTGCAGTATGTAGGCTACACCTTC
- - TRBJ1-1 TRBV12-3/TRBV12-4 CASSLGRGINTEAFF TGTGCCAGCAGTTTGGGGAGAGGCATAAACACCGAAGCTTTCTTT
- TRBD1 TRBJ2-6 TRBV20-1 CNARETSGQGVAGANVLSF TGCAATGCTCGCGAGACGTCCGGACAGGGAGTGGCTGGGGCCAATGTCCTGAGTTTC